Included here is one TCR beta chain sequence, with context. As handled by the study authors: By means of reference gene primer amplification, nucleated cell counts were estimated. Produced via immunoSEQ multiplex PCR; TCRdb's table is partial and in-frame only. V, J and clone size are those of that table, while D and trimming were read from the DNA. The sample shows about 240,000 clones, about 80% of them seen only once. Germline V gives CDR1 SGHRS, CDR2 YFSETQ. The CDR3 totals 15 residues. The J segment lost 7 bases and the V segment lost 1 base, leaving 7 bases of the junction unmatched. These data originate in a study of blood T cell repertoires in COVID-19. At the level of the study: Whether acute or convalescent, the COVID-19 samples came from the United States, Italy and Spain. PBMCs, B-cell-depleted T cells, or T cells were the source of the cDNA or gDNA that made up the material.

Sequencing was performed on peripheral blood. V and J are TRBV5-1 and TRBJ2-7, with 11 positions matching TRBD1. The TCR was taken from a woman over 75 with acute or convalescent COVID-19. This chain's CDR3 is CASSLTGQGAGEQYF. Written as DNA, the CDR3 is TGCGCCAGCAGCTTGACCGGACAGGGGGCTGGGGAGCAGTACTTC.